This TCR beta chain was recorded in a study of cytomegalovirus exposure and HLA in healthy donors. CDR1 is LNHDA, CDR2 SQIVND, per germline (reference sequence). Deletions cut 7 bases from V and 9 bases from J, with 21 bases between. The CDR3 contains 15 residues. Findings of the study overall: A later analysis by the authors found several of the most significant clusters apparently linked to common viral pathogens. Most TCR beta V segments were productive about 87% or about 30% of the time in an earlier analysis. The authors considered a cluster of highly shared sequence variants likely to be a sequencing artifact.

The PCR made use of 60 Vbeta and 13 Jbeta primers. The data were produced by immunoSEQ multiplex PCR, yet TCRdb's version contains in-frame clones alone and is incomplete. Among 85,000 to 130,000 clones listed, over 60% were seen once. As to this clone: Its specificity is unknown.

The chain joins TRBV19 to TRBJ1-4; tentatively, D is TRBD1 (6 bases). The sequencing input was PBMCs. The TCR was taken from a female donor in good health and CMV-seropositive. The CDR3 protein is CASTPSGRGEKKLFF. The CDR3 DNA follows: TGTGCCAGTACTCCCTCGGGCAGGGGAGAGAAAAAACTGTTTTTT.